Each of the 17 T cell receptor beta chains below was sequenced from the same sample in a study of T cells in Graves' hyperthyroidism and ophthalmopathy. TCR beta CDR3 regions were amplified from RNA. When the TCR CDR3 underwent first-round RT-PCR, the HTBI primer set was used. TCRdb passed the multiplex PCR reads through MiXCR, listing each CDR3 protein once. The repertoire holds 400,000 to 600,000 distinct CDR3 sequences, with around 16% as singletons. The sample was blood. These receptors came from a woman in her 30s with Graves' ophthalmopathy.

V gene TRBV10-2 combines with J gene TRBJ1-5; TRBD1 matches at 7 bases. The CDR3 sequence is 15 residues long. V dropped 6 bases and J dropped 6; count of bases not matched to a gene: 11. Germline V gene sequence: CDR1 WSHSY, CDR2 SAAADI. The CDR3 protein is CASRATGTSFQPQHF. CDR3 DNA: TGCGCCAGCAGAGCGACAGGGACTAGTTTTCAGCCCCAGCATTTT.

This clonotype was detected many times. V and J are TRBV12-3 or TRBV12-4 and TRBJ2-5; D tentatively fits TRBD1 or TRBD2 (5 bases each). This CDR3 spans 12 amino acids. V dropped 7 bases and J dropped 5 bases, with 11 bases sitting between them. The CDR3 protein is CASNHWGETQYF. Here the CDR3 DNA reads TGTGCCAGCAACCACTGGGGGGAGACCCAGTACTTC.

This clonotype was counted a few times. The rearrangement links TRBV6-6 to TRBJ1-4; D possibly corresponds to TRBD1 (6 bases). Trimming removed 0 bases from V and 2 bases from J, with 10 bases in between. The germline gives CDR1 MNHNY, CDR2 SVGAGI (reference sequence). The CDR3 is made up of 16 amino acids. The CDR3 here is CASSYSGGTTNEKLFF. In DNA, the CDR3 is TGTGCCAGCAGTTACTCCGGGGGCACGACTAATGAAAAACTGTTTTTT.

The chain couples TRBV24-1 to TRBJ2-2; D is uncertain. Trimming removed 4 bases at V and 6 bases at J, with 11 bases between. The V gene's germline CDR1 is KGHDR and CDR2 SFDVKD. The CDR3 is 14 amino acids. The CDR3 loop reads CATSEPRVAGELFF. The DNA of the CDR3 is TGTGCCACCAGTGAGCCAAGGGTTGCCGGGGAGCTGTTTTTT.

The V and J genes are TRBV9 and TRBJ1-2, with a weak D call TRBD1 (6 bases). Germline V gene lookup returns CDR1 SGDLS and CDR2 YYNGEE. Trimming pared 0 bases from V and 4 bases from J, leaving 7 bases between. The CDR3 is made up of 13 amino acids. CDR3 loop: CASSVEGGYGYTF. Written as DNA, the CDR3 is TGTGCCAGCAGCGTAGAAGGGGGCTATGGCTACACCTTC.

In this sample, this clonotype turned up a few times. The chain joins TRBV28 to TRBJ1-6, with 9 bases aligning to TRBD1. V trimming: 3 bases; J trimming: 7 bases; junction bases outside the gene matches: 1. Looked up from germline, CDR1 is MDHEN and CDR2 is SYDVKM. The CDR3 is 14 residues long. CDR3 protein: CASSFGTGNSPLHF. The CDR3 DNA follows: TGTGCCAGCAGTTTCGGGACAGGGAATTCACCCCTCCACTTT.

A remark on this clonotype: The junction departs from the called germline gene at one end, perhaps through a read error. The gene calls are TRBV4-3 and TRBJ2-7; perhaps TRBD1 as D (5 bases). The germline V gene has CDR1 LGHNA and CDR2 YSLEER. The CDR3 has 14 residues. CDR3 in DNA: TGCACCAGCAGCCAGTACGGCAGGGCCTACGAGCAGTACTTC. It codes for CTSSQYGRAYEQYF.

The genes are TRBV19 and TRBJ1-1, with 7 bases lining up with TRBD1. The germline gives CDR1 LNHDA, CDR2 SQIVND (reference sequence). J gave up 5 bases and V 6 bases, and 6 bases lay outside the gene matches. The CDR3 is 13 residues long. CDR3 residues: CASSGQERTEAFF. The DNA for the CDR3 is TGTGCCAGTAGCGGACAGGAGAGGACTGAAGCTTTCTTT.

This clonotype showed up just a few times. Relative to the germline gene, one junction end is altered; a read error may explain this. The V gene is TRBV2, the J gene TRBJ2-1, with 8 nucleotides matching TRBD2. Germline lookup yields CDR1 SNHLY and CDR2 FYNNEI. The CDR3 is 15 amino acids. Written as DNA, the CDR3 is TGTGCCAGCAGGGAAGGTAGCGGGGAAGGCAATGAGCAGTTCTTC. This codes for CASREGSGEGNEQFF.

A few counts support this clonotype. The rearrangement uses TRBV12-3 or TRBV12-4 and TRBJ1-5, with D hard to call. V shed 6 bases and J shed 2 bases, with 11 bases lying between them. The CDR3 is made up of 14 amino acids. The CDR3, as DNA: TGTGCCAGCAGCCCGGATTGGGGCAATCAGCCCCAGCATTTT. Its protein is CASSPDWGNQPQHF.

CDR3 residues: CAIKRGQDTQYF. The CDR3 nucleotides are TGTGCCATCAAAAGGGGGCAGGATACGCAGTATTTT. The genes are TRBV10-3 and TRBJ2-3, with 7 bases identical to TRBD1. V trimming: 7 bases; J trimming: 6 bases; junction bases outside the gene matches: 4. The CDR3 spans 12 residues. Germline CDR1 reads ENHRY; CDR2 reads SYGVKD.

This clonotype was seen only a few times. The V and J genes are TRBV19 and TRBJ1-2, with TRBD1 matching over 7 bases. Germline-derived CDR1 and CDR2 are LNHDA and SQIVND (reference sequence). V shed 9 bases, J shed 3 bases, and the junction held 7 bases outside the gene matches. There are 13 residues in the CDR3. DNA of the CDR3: TGTGCCAGCCAGTACAGGGGAGACTATGGCTACACCTTC. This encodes CASQYRGDYGYTF.

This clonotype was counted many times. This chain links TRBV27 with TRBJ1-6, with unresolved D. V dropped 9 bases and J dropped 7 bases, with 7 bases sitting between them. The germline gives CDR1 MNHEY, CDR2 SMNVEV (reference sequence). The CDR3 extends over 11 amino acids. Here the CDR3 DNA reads TGTGCCAGTGGAGGCAATTCACCCCTCCACTTT. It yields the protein CASGGNSPLHF.

As DNA, the CDR3 is TGTGCCAGCAGGTTATCGTTGGGTATGAATTCACCCCTCCACTTT. Translation gives CASRLSLGMNSPLHF. V is TRBV2 and J is TRBJ1-6; D unclear. The CDR3 loop spans 15 amino acids. Trimming left V 6 bases short and J 7 bases short, with 16 bases between. Germline assignment: CDR1 SNHLY and CDR2 FYNNEI.

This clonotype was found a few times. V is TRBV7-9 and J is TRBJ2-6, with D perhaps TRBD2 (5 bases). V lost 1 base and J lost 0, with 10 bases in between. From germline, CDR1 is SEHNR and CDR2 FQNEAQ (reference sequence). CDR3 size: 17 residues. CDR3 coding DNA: TGTGCCAGCAGCTTAGTCGGGGTGAGCTCTGGGGCCAACGTCCTGACTTTC. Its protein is CASSLVGVSSGANVLTF.

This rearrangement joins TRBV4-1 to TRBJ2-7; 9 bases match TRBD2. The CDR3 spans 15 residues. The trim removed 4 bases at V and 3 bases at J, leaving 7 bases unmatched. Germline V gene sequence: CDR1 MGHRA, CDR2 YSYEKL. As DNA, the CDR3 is TGCGCCAGCAGCCGAGTGATTAGCGGGAGCTACGAGCAGTACTTC. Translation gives CASSRVISGSYEQYF.

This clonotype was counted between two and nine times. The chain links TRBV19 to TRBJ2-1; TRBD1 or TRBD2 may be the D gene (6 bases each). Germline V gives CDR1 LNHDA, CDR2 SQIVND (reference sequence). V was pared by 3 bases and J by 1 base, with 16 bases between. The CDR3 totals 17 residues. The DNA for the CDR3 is TGTGCCAGTAGTATGAGAGGGGGGAGTTTGTCCTACAATGAGCAGTTCTTC. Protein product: CASSMRGGSLSYNEQFF.